The following is a T cell receptor (beta chain) sequence with its context. Its cognate antigen is unknown. The sample belongs to a study of cytomegalovirus exposure and HLA in healthy donors. V gave up 1 base and J gave up 4 bases, with 15 bases separating them. The V gene's germline CDR1 is MGHDK and CDR2 SYGVNS. The CDR3 covers 16 residues. The study ran its PCR with 60 Vbeta and 13 Jbeta primers. TCRdb's copy holds only in-frame clones and misses some; the assay was immunoSEQ multiplex PCR. The profile shows 150,000 or so clones, roughly four fifths of them singletons. Whole-study results and caveats: Most TCR beta V segments were productive about 87% or about 30% of the time in an earlier analysis.

This sequence joins TRBV25-1 and TRBJ2-3, with a tentative D call TRBD1 (5 bases). The receptor's source is a man aged 18 to 29 in good health and CMV-seropositive. The sample consisted of PBMCs. CDR3 sequence: CASSESIRGEADTQYF. The CDR3, as DNA: TGTGCCAGCAGTGAATCTATAAGGGGTGAGGCAGATACGCAGTATTTT.